Reported below is one TCR beta chain. It was with random hexamers that roughly 0.45 to 1 ug RNA was reverse transcribed. TCRdb reprocessed the immunoSEQ multiplex PCR reads via MiXCR and lists one record per CDR3 protein. The table includes fewer than 250,000 distinct CDR3 sequences, 90% to 95% detected once. The entry originates in a study of CD8 T cells in Susac syndrome. Sequencing of TCR beta covered CD8+ and CD4+ T cells obtained from blood. Healthy donors constituted the control group, matched for age and sex. Negative isolation yielded the CD8+ and CD4+ T cells, while FACS enriched the TEMRA cells. Sequences were obtained from CD4+ T cells from PBMCs. This receptor was obtained from a human donor in good health.

CDR3 coding DNA: TGCAGCGTTGAAGGCCCGGGTCAGCTCTATGGCTACACCTTC. This encodes CSVEGPGQLYGYTF. The chain recombines TRBV29-1 with TRBJ1-2; D not certain. Trimming pared 1 base from V and 4 bases from J, leaving 13 bases between. CDR1 and CDR2 from the germline V gene are SQVTM and ANQGSEA. CDR3 length equals 14 residues.